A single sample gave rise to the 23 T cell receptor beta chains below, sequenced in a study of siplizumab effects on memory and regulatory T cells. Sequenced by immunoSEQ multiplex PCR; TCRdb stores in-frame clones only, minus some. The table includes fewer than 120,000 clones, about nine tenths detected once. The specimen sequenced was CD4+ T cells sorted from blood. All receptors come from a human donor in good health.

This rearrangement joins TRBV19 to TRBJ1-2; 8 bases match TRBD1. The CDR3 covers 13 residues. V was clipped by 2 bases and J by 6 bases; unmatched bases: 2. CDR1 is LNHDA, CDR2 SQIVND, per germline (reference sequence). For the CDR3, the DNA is TGTGCCAGTAGTATACAGGGGGCGCATGGCTACACCTTC. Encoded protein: CASSIQGAHGYTF.

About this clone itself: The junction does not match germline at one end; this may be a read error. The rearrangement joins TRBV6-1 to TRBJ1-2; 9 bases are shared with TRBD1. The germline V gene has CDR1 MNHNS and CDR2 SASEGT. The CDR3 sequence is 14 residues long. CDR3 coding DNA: TGTGCCATCAGTGATACCGGGACAGGGAAAGGCTACACCTTC. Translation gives CAISDTGTGKGYTF.

The CDR3 DNA sequence: TGTGCCAGCAGTCGGGGCAGGGGAGACGCTGAAGCTTTCTTT. Its protein product is CASSRGRGDAEAFF. The V and J genes are TRBV6-5 and TRBJ1-1; D possibly corresponds to TRBD1 (6 bases). Trimming removed 5 bases from V and 6 bases from J, with 16 bases in between. Germline V lookup: CDR1 MNHEY, CDR2 SVGAGI. This CDR3 spans 14 amino acids.

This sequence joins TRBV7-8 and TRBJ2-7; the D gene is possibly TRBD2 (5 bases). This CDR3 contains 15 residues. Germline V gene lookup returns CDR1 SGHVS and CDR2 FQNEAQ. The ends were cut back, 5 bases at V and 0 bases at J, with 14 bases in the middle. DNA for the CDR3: TGTGCCAGCAGCCACTCCCCGGGAAGCTCCTACGAGCAGTACTTC. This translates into CASSHSPGSSYEQYF. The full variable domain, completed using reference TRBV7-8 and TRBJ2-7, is GAGVSQSPRYKVAKRGQDVALRCDPISGHVSLFWYQQALGQGPEFLTYFQNEAQLDKSGLPSDRFFAERPEGSVSTLKIQRTQQEDSAVYLCASSHSPGSSYEQYFGPGTRLTVT.

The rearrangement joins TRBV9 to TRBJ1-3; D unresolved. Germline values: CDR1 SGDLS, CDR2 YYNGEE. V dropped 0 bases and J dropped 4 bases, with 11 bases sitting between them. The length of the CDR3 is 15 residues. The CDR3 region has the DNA TGTGCCAGCAGCGTAGTGGAGGGTGCGGGAAACACCATATATTTT. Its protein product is CASSVVEGAGNTIYF.

CDR3 sequence: CASSVRRTDTQYF. CDR3 nucleotide sequence: TGTGCCAGCAGCGTACGAAGGACAGATACGCAGTATTTT. J is TRBJ2-3 and V is TRBV9, with unresolved D. V shed 1 base and J shed 3 bases, with 6 bases lying between them. The CDR3 consists of 13 residues. Germline CDR1 is SGDLS and CDR2 is YYNGEE.

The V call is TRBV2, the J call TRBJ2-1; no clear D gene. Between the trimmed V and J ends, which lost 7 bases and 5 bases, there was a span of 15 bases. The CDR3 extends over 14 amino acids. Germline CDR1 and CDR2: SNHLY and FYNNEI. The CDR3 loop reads CASTPDLPNNEQFF. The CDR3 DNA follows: TGTGCCAGCACTCCCGATCTCCCGAACAATGAGCAGTTCTTC.

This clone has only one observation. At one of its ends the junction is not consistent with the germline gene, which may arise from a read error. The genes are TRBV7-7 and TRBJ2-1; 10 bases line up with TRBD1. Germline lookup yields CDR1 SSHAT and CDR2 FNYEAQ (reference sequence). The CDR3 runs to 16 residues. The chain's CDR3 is CASSQEPGQGSNEQFF. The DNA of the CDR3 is TGTGCTAGCAGTCAAGAACCGGGACAGGGGTCCAATGAGCAGTTCTTC. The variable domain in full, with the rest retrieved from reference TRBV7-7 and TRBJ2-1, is GAGVSQSPRYKVTKRGQDVTLRCDPISSHATLYWYQQALGQGPEFLTYFNYEAQPDKSGLPSDRFSAERPEGSISTLTIQRTEQRDSAMYRCASSQEPGQGSNEQFFGPGTRLTVL.

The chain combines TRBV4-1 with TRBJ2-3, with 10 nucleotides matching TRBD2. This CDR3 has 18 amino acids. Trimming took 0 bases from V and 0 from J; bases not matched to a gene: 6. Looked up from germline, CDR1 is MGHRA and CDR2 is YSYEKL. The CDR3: CASSQEASGGLSTDTQYF. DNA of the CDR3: TGCGCCAGCAGCCAAGAGGCTAGCGGGGGCCTAAGCACAGATACGCAGTATTTT.

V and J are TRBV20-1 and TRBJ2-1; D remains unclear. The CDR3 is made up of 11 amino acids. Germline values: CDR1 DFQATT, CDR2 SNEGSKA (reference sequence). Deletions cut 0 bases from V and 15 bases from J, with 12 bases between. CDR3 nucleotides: TGCAGTGCTAGAGATCCCCTTACGGTGTTCTTC. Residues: CSARDPLTVFF.

CDR3 sequence: CASLPPGQGNTGELFF. CDR3 in DNA: TGTGCCAGCCTCCCCCCCGGACAGGGAAACACCGGGGAGCTGTTTTTT. V usage is TRBV19 and J usage is TRBJ2-2, with 8 positions matching TRBD1. V shed 9 bases and J 2 bases; nucleotides not matched to a gene: 11. This CDR3 comprises 16 residues. The V gene's germline CDR1 is LNHDA and CDR2 SQIVND (reference sequence).

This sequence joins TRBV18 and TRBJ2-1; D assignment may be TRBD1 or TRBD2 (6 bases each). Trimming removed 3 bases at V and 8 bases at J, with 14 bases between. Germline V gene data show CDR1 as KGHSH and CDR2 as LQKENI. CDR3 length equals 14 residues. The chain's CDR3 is CASSPDRGRDEQFF. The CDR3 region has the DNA TGTGCCAGCTCACCGGACCGGGGGCGGGATGAGCAGTTCTTC.

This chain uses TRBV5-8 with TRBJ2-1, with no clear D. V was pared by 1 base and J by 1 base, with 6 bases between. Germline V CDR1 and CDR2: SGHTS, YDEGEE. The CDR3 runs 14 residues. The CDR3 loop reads CASSLIGSYNEQFF. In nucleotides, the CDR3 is TGTGCCAGCAGCTTGATAGGTTCCTACAATGAGCAGTTCTTC. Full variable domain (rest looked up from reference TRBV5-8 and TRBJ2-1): EAGVTQSPTHLIKTRGQQATLRCSPISGHTSVYWYQQALGLGLQFLLWYDEGEERNRGNFPPRFSGRQFPNYSSELNVNALELEDSALYLCASSLIGSYNEQFFGPGTRLTVL.

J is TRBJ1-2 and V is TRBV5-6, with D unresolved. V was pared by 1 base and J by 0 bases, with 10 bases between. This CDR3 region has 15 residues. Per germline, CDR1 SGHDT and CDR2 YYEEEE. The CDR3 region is CASSLWWGANYGYTF. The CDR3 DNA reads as TGTGCCAGCAGCTTGTGGTGGGGAGCTAACTATGGCTACACCTTC.

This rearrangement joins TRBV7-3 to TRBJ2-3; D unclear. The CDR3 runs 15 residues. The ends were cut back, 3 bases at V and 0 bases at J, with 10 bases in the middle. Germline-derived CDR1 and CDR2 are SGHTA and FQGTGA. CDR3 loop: CASSFADLSTDTQYF. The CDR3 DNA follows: TGTGCCAGCAGCTTCGCAGACCTGAGCACAGATACGCAGTATTTT.

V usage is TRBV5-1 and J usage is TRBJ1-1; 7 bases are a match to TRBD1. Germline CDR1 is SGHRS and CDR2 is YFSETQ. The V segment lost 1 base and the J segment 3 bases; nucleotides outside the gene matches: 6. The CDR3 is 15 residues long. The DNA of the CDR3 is TGCGCCAGCAGCTTGAAATCCACAGGGGACACTGAAGCTTTCTTT. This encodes CASSLKSTGDTEAFF. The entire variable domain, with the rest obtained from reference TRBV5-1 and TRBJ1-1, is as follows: KAGVTQTPRYLIKTRGQQVTLSCSPISGHRSVSWYQQTPGQGLQFLFEYFSETQRNKGNFPGRFSGRQFSNSRSEMNVSTLELGDSALYLCASSLKSTGDTEAFFGQGTRLTVV.

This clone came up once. CDR3 sequence (DNA): TGCGCCAGCAGCTTGGACCTACAGGGGAACACTGAAGCTTTCTTT. It encodes CASSLDLQGNTEAFF. The V gene is TRBV5-1, the J gene TRBJ1-1; a weak D match, TRBD1 (6 bases). Trimming removed 0 bases from V and 1 base from J, with 10 bases in between. The CDR3 runs to 15 residues. The V gene's germline CDR1 is SGHRS and CDR2 YFSETQ.

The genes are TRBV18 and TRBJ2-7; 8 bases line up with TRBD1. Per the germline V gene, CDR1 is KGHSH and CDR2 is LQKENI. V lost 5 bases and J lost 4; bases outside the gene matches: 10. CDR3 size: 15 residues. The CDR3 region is CASSSRQGAVYEQYF. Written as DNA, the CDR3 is TGTGCCAGCTCATCGCGCCAGGGGGCCGTATACGAGCAGTACTTC.

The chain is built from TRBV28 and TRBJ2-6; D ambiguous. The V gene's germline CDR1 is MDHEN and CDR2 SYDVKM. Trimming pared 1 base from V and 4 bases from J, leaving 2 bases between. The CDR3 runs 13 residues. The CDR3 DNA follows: TGTGCCAGCAGTTTATCCGGGGCCAACGTCCTGACTTTC. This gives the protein CASSLSGANVLTF.

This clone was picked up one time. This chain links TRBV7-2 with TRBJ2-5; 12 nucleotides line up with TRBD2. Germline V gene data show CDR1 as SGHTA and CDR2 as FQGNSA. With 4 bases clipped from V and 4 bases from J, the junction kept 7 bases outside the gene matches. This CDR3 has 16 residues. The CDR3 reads CASSSGLAGFRETQYF. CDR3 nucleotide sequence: TGTGCCAGCAGCTCTGGACTAGCGGGATTCAGAGAGACCCAGTACTTC.

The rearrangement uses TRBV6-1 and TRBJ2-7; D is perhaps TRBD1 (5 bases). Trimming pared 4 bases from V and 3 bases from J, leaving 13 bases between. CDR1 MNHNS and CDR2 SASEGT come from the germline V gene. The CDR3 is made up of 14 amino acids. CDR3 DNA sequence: TGTGCCAGCAGTGTAAGGGGCAACAGCTACGAGCAGTACTTC. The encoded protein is CASSVRGNSYEQYF.

The CDR3 DNA reads TGTGCCAGCAGTTACAGGGAGACCCAGTACTTC. Its protein is CASSYRETQYF. The chain links TRBV6-5 to TRBJ2-5, with D uncertain. Trimming shortened V by 2 bases and J by 5 bases, and 3 bases separated the two germline ends. This CDR3 region has 11 residues. The germline V gene encodes CDR1 MNHEY and CDR2 SVGAGI.

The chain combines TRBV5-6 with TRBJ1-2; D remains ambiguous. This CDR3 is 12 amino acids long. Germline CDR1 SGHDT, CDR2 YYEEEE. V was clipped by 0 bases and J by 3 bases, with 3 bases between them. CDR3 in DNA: TGTGCCAGCAGCTTGGCGTACTATGGCTACACCTTC. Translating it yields CASSLAYYGYTF.